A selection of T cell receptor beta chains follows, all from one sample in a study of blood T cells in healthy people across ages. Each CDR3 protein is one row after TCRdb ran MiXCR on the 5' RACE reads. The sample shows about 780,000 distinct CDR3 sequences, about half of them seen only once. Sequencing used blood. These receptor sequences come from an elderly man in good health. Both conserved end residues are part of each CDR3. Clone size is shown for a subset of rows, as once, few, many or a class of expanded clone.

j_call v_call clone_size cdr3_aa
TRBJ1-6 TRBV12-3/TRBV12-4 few CASSLAQGGSPLHF
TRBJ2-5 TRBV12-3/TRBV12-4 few CASSSGTSGSIQETQYF
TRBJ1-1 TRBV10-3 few CAISGKDIRLSTEAFF
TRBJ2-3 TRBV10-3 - CAISDRALVDTQYF
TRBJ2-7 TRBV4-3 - CACSQDLRDEQYF
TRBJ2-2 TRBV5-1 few CASSSRTSGATGELFF
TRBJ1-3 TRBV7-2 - CASSLMTAGNTIYF
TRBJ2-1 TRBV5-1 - CASSLELAGEKGEQFF
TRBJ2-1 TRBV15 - CATSRGRTYEQFF
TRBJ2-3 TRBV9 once CASSGRTSSVDTQYF
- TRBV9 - CASSVVPGTLPYNEQYF
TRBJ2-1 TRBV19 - CASNTLAGGPNEQFF
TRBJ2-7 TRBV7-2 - CASSLEVLYEQYF
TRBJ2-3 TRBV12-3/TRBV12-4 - CASSSSLGTDTQYF
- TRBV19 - CASSIRAGGYEQYF
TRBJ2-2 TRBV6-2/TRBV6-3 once CASSYSKGTVNTGELFF
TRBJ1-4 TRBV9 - CASSQTDRGEKLFF
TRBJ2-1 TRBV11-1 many CASRTSGSYNEQFF
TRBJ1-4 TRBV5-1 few CASSSKSRGLGEKLFF
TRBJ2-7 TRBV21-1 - CASSRSGTVSSYEQYF
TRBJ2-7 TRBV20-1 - CSASGPTRGEQYF
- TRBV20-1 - CSAPGTGSGTQYF
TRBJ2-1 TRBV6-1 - CASRPDAVAGYSNEQFF
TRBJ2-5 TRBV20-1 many CSATSTGTGETQYF
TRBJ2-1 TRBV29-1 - CSVASGRASFEQFF
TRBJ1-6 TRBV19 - CASSIGNSPLHF
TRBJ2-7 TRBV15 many CATSSSGWRYEQYF
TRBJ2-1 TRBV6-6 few CASSYSQGRHEQFF
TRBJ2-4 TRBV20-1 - CSNYGSGIQYF
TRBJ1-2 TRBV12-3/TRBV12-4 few CASSLAREASYTF
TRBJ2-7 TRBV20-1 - CSALGSDAYEQYF
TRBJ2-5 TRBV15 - CATSFRTGRGAQYF
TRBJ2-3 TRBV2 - CASSADPGSWGTDTQYF
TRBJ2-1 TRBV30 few CAYQTGIYNEQFF
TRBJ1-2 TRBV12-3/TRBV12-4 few CASRPQGADYGYTF
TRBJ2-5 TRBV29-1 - CSVGQGRETQYF
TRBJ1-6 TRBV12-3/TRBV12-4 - CASSTGTGGSGTYNSPLHF
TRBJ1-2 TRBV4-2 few CASSLMVRVDGYTF
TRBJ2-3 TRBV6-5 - CASRRDSSTDTQYF
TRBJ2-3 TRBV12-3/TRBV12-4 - CASTPLASTDVQYF
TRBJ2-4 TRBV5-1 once CASSLVGENIQYF
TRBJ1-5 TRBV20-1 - CSAPQGGKLGNNQPQHF
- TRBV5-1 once CASSPDGEAVEQYF
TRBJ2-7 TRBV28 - CASSLGGTGISREQYF
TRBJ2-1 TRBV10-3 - CATDLAGEVNEQFF
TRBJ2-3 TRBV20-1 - CSAQGAGDTQYF
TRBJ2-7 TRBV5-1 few CASSSGTSDFDEQYF
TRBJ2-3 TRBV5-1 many CASSFVAGLRDTQYF
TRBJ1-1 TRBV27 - CASSSIRQGHTEAFF